This T cell receptor (beta chain) is from a study of human T cells and chemical hapten exposure. This clonotype came up a few times. Individual cDNA molecules (in the library) carried attached unique molecular identifiers. The authors' processing: Counting gave a median of around 96,000 TCRs per sample, with values ranging from 23,224 to 690,600. Each CDR3 protein gets one entry after TCRdb re-called the RACE reads with MiXCR. The V and J calls were not made by the authors but by TCRdb's processing. The data hold 45,000 or so distinct CDR3 sequences, with approximately 4.8% observed a single time. The time point denotes: healthy volunteer bleed at 2 weeks. Researchers extracted total RNA from unfractionated whole blood. The V and J ends lost 6 bases and 0 bases respectively, with 14 bases between them. CDR1 and CDR2 from the germline V gene are MNHNS and SASEGT. This CDR3 region has 15 residues.

Sequenced material: whole blood. The rearrangement joins TRBV6-1 to TRBJ1-1; tentatively, D is TRBD1 (5 bases). This TCR came from a human donor in good health. Some clones in this sample may be carry-over from other donors' samples. The CDR3 nucleotides are TGTGCCAGCAGGCCCCTTGGACACATGAACACTGAAGCTTTCTTT. It yields the protein CASRPLGHMNTEAFF.